This T cell receptor (beta chain) was captured by sequencing in a study of T cells after yellow fever vaccination. Study overall: Fractions of limited cellularity were prepared by means of SMART-Seq v4 Ultra Low Input.

The length of the CDR3 is 17 residues. Germline lookup yields CDR1 SGHVS and CDR2 FQNEAQ. The V end was cut by 1 base, the J end by 3 bases, with 19 bases between. TCRdb used MiXCR to reprocess the 5' RACE reads, holding one entry per CDR3 protein. The table lists just under 600,000 distinct CDR3 sequences, approximately 12% of them singletons. The receptor comes from a man younger than 40 who received the YFV17D yellow fever vaccine. The chain couples TRBV7-8 to TRBJ2-7; the D gene is possibly TRBD2 (7 bases). The input for sequencing was PBMCs, taken on the day of the yellow fever booster vaccination. The CDR3 bases are TGTGCCAGCAGCTTAGGGGTTGGGGGGGCGCTTAGCTACGAGCAGTACTTC. Translation: CASSLGVGGALSYEQYF.